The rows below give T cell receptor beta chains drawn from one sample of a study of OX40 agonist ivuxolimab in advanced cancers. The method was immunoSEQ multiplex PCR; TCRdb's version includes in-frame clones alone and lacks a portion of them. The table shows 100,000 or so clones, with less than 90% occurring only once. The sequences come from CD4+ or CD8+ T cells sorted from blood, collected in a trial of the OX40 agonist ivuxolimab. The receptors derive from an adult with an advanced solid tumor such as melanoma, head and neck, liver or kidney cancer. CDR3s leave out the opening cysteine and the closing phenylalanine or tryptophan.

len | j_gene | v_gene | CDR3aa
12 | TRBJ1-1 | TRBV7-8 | ASSLDRALTEAF
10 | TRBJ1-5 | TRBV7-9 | ASSLDIGPQH
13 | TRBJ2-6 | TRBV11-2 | ASSLGPSGANVLT
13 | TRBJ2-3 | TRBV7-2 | ASSSPGAEADTQY
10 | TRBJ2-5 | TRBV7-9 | ASNVMGETQY
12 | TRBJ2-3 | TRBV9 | ASSVGISTDTQY
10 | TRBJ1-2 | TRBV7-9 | ASRRQNYGYT
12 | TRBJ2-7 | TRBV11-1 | ASSFVQGTYEQY
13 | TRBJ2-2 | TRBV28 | ASSSTGYYTGELF
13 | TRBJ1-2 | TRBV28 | ASRDRGLLNYGYT
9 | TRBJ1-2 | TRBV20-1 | LIAVIYGYT
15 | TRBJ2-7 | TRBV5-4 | ASSLDGGTVNPYEQY
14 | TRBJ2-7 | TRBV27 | ASSLSYEVYFYEQY
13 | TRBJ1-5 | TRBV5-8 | ASSPGTYSRQPQH
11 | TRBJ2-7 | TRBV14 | ASSATGGGEQY
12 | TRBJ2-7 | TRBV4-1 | ASSPKGANNEQY
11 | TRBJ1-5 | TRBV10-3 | AIRGQVNQPQH
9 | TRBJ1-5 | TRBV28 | ASSNNQPQH
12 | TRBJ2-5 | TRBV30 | AWNEATAGRTQY
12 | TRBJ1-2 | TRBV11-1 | ASSQPTGNYGYT
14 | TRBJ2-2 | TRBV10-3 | AISGAGGLNTGELF
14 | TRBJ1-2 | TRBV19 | ASQGVSAGANYGYT
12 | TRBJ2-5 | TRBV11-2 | ASSFGPARETQY
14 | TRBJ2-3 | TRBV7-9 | ASRLNTGAPVNTQY
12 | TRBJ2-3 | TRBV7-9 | ASSFRGSGDTQY
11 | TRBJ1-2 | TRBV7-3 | ASSNRDGYGYT
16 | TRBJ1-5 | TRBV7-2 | ASSLAGVLEGNNQPQH
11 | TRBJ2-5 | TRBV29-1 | SVVNGIEETQY
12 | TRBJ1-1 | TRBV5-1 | ASSLDDRNTEAF
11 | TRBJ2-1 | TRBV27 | ASIGLAKNEQF
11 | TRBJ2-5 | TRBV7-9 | ASSFGSQETQY
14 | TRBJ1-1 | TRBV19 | ASRKGTGGAGTEAF
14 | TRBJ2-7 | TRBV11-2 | ASSARRRPSSYEQY